One sample yielded the 9 T cell receptor beta chains listed below, sequenced in a study of CD8 T cells in ankylosing spondylitis. Study-level points and caveats: A motif of 7 to 9 highly homologous TCR beta variants was seen as apparently characteristic of ankylosing spondylitis blood.

No cognate antigen is known for these TCRs. TCRdb passed the 5' RACE reads through MiXCR, listing each CDR3 protein once. The top ten hold around 7% of the sample, which has 500,000 to 550,000 distinct CDR3 sequences, 10% to 15% seen once. The sample consisted of blood, either unsorted or a sorted T cell fraction (not recorded which). These receptors all stem from a male donor with ankylosing spondylitis.

This chain's CDR3 is CASTNLRDRGTGELFF. CDR3 in DNA: TGTGCCAGCACCAACCTCCGGGACAGGGGGACCGGGGAGCTGTTTTTT. This chain links TRBV6-1 with TRBJ2-2; the match to TRBD1 covers 11 bases. This CDR3 region has 16 residues. After removal of 7 bases from V and 5 bases from J, the junction contained 9 bases not matched to a gene. The germline CDR1 and CDR2 sequences are MNHNS and SASEGT.

This clonotype was recorded a few times. This sequence joins TRBV4-1 and TRBJ2-1; TRBD2 is a possible D gene (6 bases). V was cut by 0 bases and J by 4 bases, with 19 bases left in between. This CDR3 is built from 18 residues. Germline CDR1 reads MGHRA; CDR2 reads YSYEKL. This CDR3 reads CASSQEALVGLNYNEQFF. The CDR3 DNA sequence: TGCGCCAGCAGCCAAGAAGCGTTAGTGGGACTCAATTACAATGAGCAGTTCTTC.

This clonotype was seen many times. This rearrangement joins TRBV10-3 to TRBJ2-1; no clear D gene. This CDR3 has 13 residues. CDR1 is ENHRY, CDR2 SYGVKD, per germline. V lost 3 bases and J 8 bases, leaving 11 bases between the germline ends. CDR3 amino acids: CAISESRVDEQFF. The DNA of the CDR3 is TGTGCCATCAGTGAAAGTAGAGTCGATGAGCAGTTCTTC.

This clonotype was seen a few times. J is TRBJ2-3 and V is TRBV5-1, with TRBD1 as a possible D gene (6 bases). Germline CDR1 is SGHRS and CDR2 is YFSETQ. V was trimmed by 0 bases and J by 2 bases, leaving 10 bases between them. This CDR3 spans 15 amino acids. As DNA, the CDR3 is TGCGCCAGCAGCTTGGGAGGGGGATTCACAGATACGCAGTATTTT. This translates into CASSLGGGFTDTQYF.

The DNA for the CDR3 is TGTGCCTGGAGCGGTGGGGGAGGGCCCACCGGGGAGCTGTTTTTT. This codes for CAWSGGGGPTGELFF. The V call is TRBV30, the J call TRBJ2-2; 7 positions agree with TRBD2. After removal of 3 bases from V and 4 bases from J, the junction contained 8 bases not matched to a gene. The CDR3 has 15 residues. Germline V gene data show CDR1 as GTSNPN and CDR2 as SVGIG (reference sequence).

The genes are TRBV6-1 and TRBJ1-2; TRBD1 matches 7 bases. The CDR3 consists of 13 residues. Germline CDR1 reads MNHNS; CDR2 reads SASEGT. V lost 7 bases to trimming and J lost 0 bases; unmatched junction nucleotides: 2. CDR3 in amino acids: CASIRGANYGYTF. The CDR3, as DNA: TGTGCCAGCATCAGGGGGGCTAACTATGGCTACACCTTC.

This chain links TRBV27 with TRBJ2-2; the match to TRBD1 covers 11 bases. The CDR3 runs to 15 residues. Germline V gene sequence: CDR1 MNHEY, CDR2 SMNVEV (reference sequence). J lost 4 bases, V lost 10 bases, and 8 bases had no gene match. The CDR3 DNA is TGTGCCATCCGGGGGACAGGGGGTGGCACCGGGGAGCTGTTTTTT. This codes for CAIRGTGGGTGELFF.

This clonotype was seen a few times. The V call is TRBV7-2, the J call TRBJ2-1; possible D gene TRBD2, 7 bases. This CDR3 has 16 residues. V was pared by 10 bases and J by 2 bases, with 21 bases between. The germline gives CDR1 SGHTA, CDR2 FQGNSA. CDR3 DNA sequence: TGTGCCATTACCTTGAGGGGGGGAGCGACCTACAATGAGCAGTTCTTC. As protein: CAITLRGGATYNEQFF.

This clonotype has a handful of counts. The chain carries TRBV10-3 and TRBJ2-2; 8 bases align to TRBD1. The CDR3 length is 14 residues. Germline V gene lookup returns CDR1 ENHRY and CDR2 SYGVKD. After removal of 11 bases from V and 1 base from J, the junction contained 6 bases not matched to a gene. CDR3 in DNA: TGTGCCTTAGGGACAGGCCGGAACACCGGGGAGCTGTTTTTT. This sequence encodes CALGTGRNTGELFF.